The clone carrying this T cell receptor (beta chain) occurred a few times. This sample is part of a study of STAT5B mutations in CD4+ large granular lymphocyte leukemia. Study summary: Healthy donors showed HLA-associated enrichment of the CDR3 'QG' motif.

Here immunoSEQ multiplex PCR was the method, and the copy in TCRdb shows in-frame clones only, minus some. There are 30,000 to 40,000 clones in the sample; about 76% occur only once, and 2% to 3% lies in the top ten. Unmatched junction bases numbered 8, after V lost 6 bases and J lost 0 bases. The CDR3 totals 16 residues. CDR1 and CDR2 (germline): LNHDA, SQIVND (reference sequence). Sample: CD4+ T cells from blood buffy coats. V usage is TRBV19 and J usage is TRBJ1-5; the match to TRBD1 covers 7 bases. The sequence was collected from a human donor in good health. CDR3 protein: CASRVKQGISNQPQHF. The CDR3 DNA reads TGTGCCAGTAGGGTCAAACAGGGGATTAGCAATCAGCCCCAGCATTTT.